The 11 T cell receptor beta chains listed next were all sequenced from one sample in a study of shared clonotypes between healthy human individuals. The method was immunoSEQ multiplex PCR; TCRdb's version includes in-frame clones alone and lacks a portion of them. The top ten clones hold under 2% of a sample with about 770,000 clones, around 77% of them seen once. The sequencing sample was made of memory CD4+ T cells sorted from blood. Subset of the sample: CD45RA-negative fraction. These receptors originate from a woman aged 25 to 39 in good health.

This chain connects TRBV2 to TRBJ1-2; the D is unclear. The length of the CDR3 is 13 residues. Germline V gene lookup returns CDR1 SNHLY and CDR2 FYNNEI. Trimming took off 6 bases at V and 4 bases at J, with 12 bases between the two ends. The CDR3 here is CASRSTQGYGYTF. CDR3 nucleotides: TGTGCCAGCAGGTCGACACAAGGCTATGGCTACACCTTC.

The table lists this clone with many counts. The J gene is TRBJ2-5, the V gene TRBV25-1, with TRBD2 identical over 10 bases. Unmatched junction bases numbered 10, after V lost 2 bases and J lost 4 bases. Germline CDR1 is MGHDK and CDR2 is SYGVNS. This CDR3 region has 17 residues. CDR3 loop: CASSEPSGLAAIETQYF. DNA for the CDR3: TGTGCCAGCAGTGAACCCTCTGGACTAGCGGCTATAGAGACCCAGTACTTC.

The chain has TRBV5-1 and TRBJ2-5, with unresolved D. Trimming cost V 0 bases and J 5 bases, with 11 bases left between them. Per the germline V gene, CDR1 is SGHRS and CDR2 is YFSETQ. This CDR3 spans 14 amino acids. DNA for the CDR3: TGCGCCAGCAGCTTGGCCTTATCGCCGGAGACCCAGTACTTC. Translating gives CASSLALSPETQYF.

The CDR3: CASSPRTGRTYNEQFF. CDR3 DNA sequence: TGTGCCAGCAGCCCCCGGACAGGGAGGACCTACAATGAGCAGTTCTTC. V and J are TRBV7-2 and TRBJ2-1, with 8 bases that match TRBD1. The V and J ends lost 5 bases and 2 bases, in that order; junction bases with no gene match: 8. CDR1 is SGHTA, CDR2 FQGNSA, per germline. The CDR3 consists of 16 residues.

The CDR3 loop reads CAISASGLAGKGEQFF. The CDR3 DNA sequence: TGTGCCATCAGTGCGTCGGGACTAGCGGGAAAGGGTGAGCAGTTCTTC. J is TRBJ2-1 and V is TRBV10-3; 13 nucleotides match TRBD2. Germline loops: CDR1 ENHRY, CDR2 SYGVKD. The V segment lost 4 bases and the J segment 9 bases; nucleotides outside the gene matches: 9. The CDR3 has 16 residues.

CDR3 bases: TGTGCCTGGACTAGAGACAGGCAAACGGGGCCCCAGCATTTT. It translates to CAWTRDRQTGPQHF. This sequence joins TRBV30 and TRBJ1-5; possible D gene TRBD1, 6 bases. This CDR3 contains 14 residues. Trimming left V 4 bases short and J 9 bases short, with 19 bases between. Germline CDR1 is GTSNPN and CDR2 is SVGIG (reference sequence).

This clone occurred many times. Other nucleotide sequences from this sample produce the same CDR3. The gene calls are TRBV14 and TRBJ2-6, with D possibly matching TRBD1 (5 bases). Trimming took 1 base from V and 0 from J, leaving 7 bases between them. Germline values: CDR1 SGHDN, CDR2 FVKESK. The length of the CDR3 is 16 residues. This CDR3 is CASSQGGYSGANVLTF. The CDR3 coding sequence is TGTGCCAGCAGCCAAGGGGGCTACTCTGGGGCCAACGTCCTGACTTTC.

DNA for the CDR3: TGTGCCAGCAGCTTAGTAGGTACAAACATTCAGTACTTC. Translated, it gives CASSLVGTNIQYF. The chain couples TRBV7-9 to TRBJ2-4, with D unclear. Deletions cut 1 base from V and 6 bases from J, with 7 bases between. Germline values: CDR1 SEHNR, CDR2 FQNEAQ (reference sequence). CDR3 length equals 13 residues.

This clone was counted ten times or more. This chain links TRBV5-1 with TRBJ2-3; 7 nucleotides agree with TRBD2. Trimming took 3 bases from V and 1 from J; bases not matched to a gene: 14. Looked up from germline, CDR1 is SGHRS and CDR2 is YFSETQ. This CDR3 region has 18 residues. The CDR3 reads CASSWGTIGKGGTDTQYF. CDR3 sequence (DNA): TGCGCCAGCAGCTGGGGGACTATCGGAAAGGGTGGCACAGATACGCAGTATTTT.

This chain links TRBV5-8 with TRBJ1-4; D possibly corresponds to TRBD1 (6 bases). Germline V gene data show CDR1 as SGHTS and CDR2 as YDEGEE. The CDR3 has 15 residues. Trimming pared 4 bases from V and 0 bases from J, leaving 10 bases between. For the CDR3, the DNA is TGTGCCAGCAGCCGGCAGGGGACAACTAATGAAAAACTGTTTTTT. It is translated as CASSRQGTTNEKLFF.

The chain recombines TRBV19 with TRBJ2-2; weak D call: TRBD2 (5 bases). The CDR3 has 15 amino acids. Trimming left V 8 bases short and J 5 bases short, with 18 bases between. Looked up from germline, CDR1 is LNHDA and CDR2 is SQIVND (reference sequence). The DNA of the CDR3 is TGTGCCAGTCGAGCGAGGGAGTTGGAGACCGGGGAGCTGTTTTTT. Protein: CASRARELETGELFF.